Here is one T cell receptor beta chain with its context. It lacks a known antigen. Within one base of it there is no much larger clone, and no base qualities were kept. The data are from a study of blood T cells in healthy people across ages (dated by TCRdb to the mid-2010s). Turning to the overall study: In model experiments, template switching captured roughly one uniquely barcoded TCR beta cDNA molecule for every two T cells. To track age-related changes in TCR beta repertoire diversity, the study relied on deep sequencing normalized with unique cDNA molecular identifiers. Donors were grouped into four age groups: young (average 16 years), middle-aged (about 40), aged (around 60) and long-lived (around 82). To avoid experimental bias, donors of different ages were randomly spread across the sequencing lanes. Two additional independent replicas of 1 million unique cDNA reads from the same blood draw were analyzed for two donors (one aged 18 to 29 and one aged 80 or older).

Study-level results and caveats: Compared with the aged group, the long-lived group had more naive CD4+ T cells, fewer expanded clones and increased TCR diversity, a pattern suggesting age selection. A strong correlation was found between observed TCR beta diversity and the percentage of naive T cells measured by flow cytometry. Estimates of total diversity based on one million sequenced T cells were considered lower bounds and underestimates. Donor CMV infection status was unknown, potentially confounding age-related changes in expanded clonotypes. Observed TCR beta diversity per million T cells fell roughly linearly with age, and a significant reduction was already apparent by age around 44. Conclusive comparison of naive and antigen-experienced compartments was prevented by the profiling of bulk unsorted PBMCs.

The approximately 39 donors, aged about 6 to 100 years, were systemically healthy Caucasian individuals from Russia. Each donor gave ten milliliters of peripheral blood, collected into EDTA-treated Vacutainer tubes. Ficoll-Paque density-gradient centrifugation was used to isolate PBMCs, with at least 7 million obtained per sample. Trizol reagent was used to extract total RNA from PBMCs, with at least 6 micrograms per sample. Naive CD45RAhigh/CD27high T cell percentages were measured by flow cytometry on a PBMC aliquot from every donor. Library preparation was by 5' RACE. The run used an Illumina HiSeq 2500. The second PCR ran for roughly 7 to 12 cycles and used a J-beta primer mix along with a sample-barcoded 5' primer. A template-switch 5' adaptor carrying 12 random nucleotides introduced a unique molecular identifier onto each TCR beta cDNA molecule. Each sample yielded at least 2.5 million CDR3-containing paired-end reads. First-strand cDNA synthesis was performed from all RNA using the Mint cDNA synthesis kit, with priming by a TRBC-specific oligonucleotide. Following uracil-DNA glycosylase treatment, a first 18-cycle PCR with universal primers M1SS and BC2_uni_R was performed on all cDNA. The authors processed their data as follows. For normalization, 1 million high-quality reads, each with a distinct molecular identifier, were randomly selected from each sample. Reads with shared molecular identifiers were discarded instead of being binned into consensus sequences. MiTCR, with a Q25 quality threshold and the strictest error-elimination algorithm, was used for CDR3 identification, clonotype clustering and error correction. A nonparametric unseen species model with Euler transformation was used to estimate lower-bound total TCR beta diversity. The raw public reads went through TCRdb reprocessing: fastp at Q25, MiXCR clone calling, in-frame beta chains kept. Rows with a matching CDR3 protein are joined into one entry that keeps the most common DNA and genes. The V and J calls shown here were made by TCRdb, not taken from the authors' results. This sample holds around 800,000 distinct CDR3 sequences; 53% were observed only once. The ten largest clonotypes hold 41% of the sample.

Including cysteine and phenylalanine, the CDR3 has 14 amino acids. This entry keeps only the CDR3 DNA: 42 bases, framed from base 1. V has 5 bases trimmed and J has 0 bases trimmed; junction bases matching no gene number 1. CDR1 and CDR2, per the germline V gene, are SQVTM and ANQGSEA. Sequencing input: blood. This TCR came from a man at least 80 years old in good health. Recombination connected TRBV29-1 to TRBJ2-2, with 9 bases aligning to TRBD1. The CDR3 protein: CSVWTGANTGELFF. The nucleotide sequence reads as follows: TGCAGCGTTTGGACAGGGGCGAACACCGGGGAGCTGTTTTTT.